The 24 T cell receptor beta chains below all came from one sample that was sequenced in a study of blood T cell repertoires in COVID-19. The method was immunoSEQ multiplex PCR; TCRdb's version includes in-frame clones alone and lacks a portion of them. There are some 200,000 clones in the sample; about 86% occur only once, and around 9.9% lies in the top ten. Sequencing input: peripheral blood. The receptors derive from a woman aged 60-75 years with COVID-19, enrolled during active disease.

The chain has TRBV5-1 and TRBJ2-1; D perhaps matches TRBD2 (5 bases). Germline CDR1 reads SGHRS; CDR2 reads YFSETQ. The CDR3 contains 14 residues. V lost 3 bases and J lost 0, with 7 bases in between. This CDR3 reads CASSYTSSYNEQFF. CDR3 nucleotides: TGCGCCAGCAGCTATACTAGCTCCTACAATGAGCAGTTCTTC.

This chain uses TRBV6-2 or TRBV6-3 with TRBJ2-3; 7 bases are shared with TRBD2. The CDR3 sequence is 17 residues long. V dropped 2 bases and J dropped 3; count of bases not matched to a gene: 11. CDR1 MNHEY and CDR2 SVGEGT come from the germline V gene. The DNA for the CDR3 is TGTGCCAGCAGTTACAGTCTGGGGGAGGGCCGAACAGATACGCAGTATTTT. It encodes CASSYSLGEGRTDTQYF.

The chain uses TRBV13 and TRBJ2-2; TRBD2 aligns across 9 bases. J lost 7 bases, V lost 4 bases, and 10 bases had no gene match. Germline V lookup: CDR1 PRHDT, CDR2 FYEKMQ (reference sequence). This CDR3 has 16 amino acids. CDR3 in DNA: TGTGCCAGCAGCTCGGCTAGCGGGGCCCCGAACGGGGAGCTGTTTTTT. Translation gives CASSSASGAPNGELFF. Full variable domain (missing parts from reference TRBV13 and TRBJ2-2): AAGVIQSPRHLIKEKRETATLKCYPIPRHDTVYWYQQGPGQDPQFLISFYEKMQSDKGSIPDRFSAQQFSDYHSELNMSSLELGDSALYFCASSSASGAPNGELFFGEGSRLTVL.

This clone was counted between two and nine times. The V gene is TRBV12-5, the J gene TRBJ2-3; TRBD2 aligns across 9 bases. The ends lost 0 bases at V and 6 bases at J; junction bases unmatched: 4. Germline CDR1 is LGHNT and CDR2 is FRNRAP. The length of the CDR3 is 15 residues. DNA for the CDR3: TGTGCTAGTGGTTTGGTACCCCTAGCGGGGGATACGCAGTATTTT. Its translation is CASGLVPLAGDTQYF.

This rearrangement joins TRBV12-3 or TRBV12-4 to TRBJ1-2; TRBD1 might be the D (6 bases). V lost 5 bases to trimming and J lost 8 bases, with 15 bases between them. The CDR3 extends over 13 amino acids. The CDR3 DNA follows: TGTGCCAGCAGTCCCTACAGGGATTCGGGCTACACCTTC. Translated: CASSPYRDSGYTF.

V is TRBV14 and J is TRBJ2-3; D perhaps matches TRBD1 (5 bases). V shed 0 bases and J shed 2 bases, with 12 bases lying between them. CDR3 length: 16 amino acids. Germline CDR1 is SGHDN and CDR2 is FVKESK. CDR3 residues: CASSQDLGAHTDTQYF. CDR3 sequence (DNA): TGTGCCAGCAGCCAAGATTTAGGGGCACACACAGATACGCAGTATTTT.

The V call is TRBV6-5, the J call TRBJ2-3, with D possibly being TRBD2 (5 bases). Trimming shortened V by 6 bases and J by 6 bases, and 10 bases separated the two germline ends. The CDR3 has 12 amino acids. Germline lookup yields CDR1 MNHEY and CDR2 SVGAGI. The CDR3 DNA sequence: TGTGCCAGCAGGTCTACTAGGGATACGCAGTATTTT. Its translation is CASRSTRDTQYF.

The gene calls are TRBV24-1 and TRBJ1-2; D gene unclear. Germline CDR1 KGHDR, CDR2 SFDVKD. V lost 4 bases, J lost 3 bases, and 11 bases lay in between. CDR3 size: 14 residues. CDR3 loop: CATSDGKIYYGYTF. As DNA, the CDR3 is TGTGCCACCAGTGACGGGAAAATATACTATGGCTACACCTTC.

This clone was counted between two and nine times. The chain couples TRBV27 to TRBJ1-3, with D possibly matching TRBD1 (5 bases). Germline V gene sequence: CDR1 MNHEY, CDR2 SMNVEV (reference sequence). Between the trimmed V and J ends, which lost 6 bases and 0 bases, there was a span of 9 bases. The CDR3 loop spans 14 amino acids. CDR3 amino acids: CASSQRGSGNTIYF. For the CDR3, the DNA is TGTGCCAGCAGCCAAAGGGGCTCTGGAAACACCATATATTTT.

This chain links TRBV25-1 with TRBJ2-3; TRBD1 aligns across 9 bases. Germline V CDR1 and CDR2: MGHDK, SYGVNS. This CDR3 has 16 residues. V was clipped by 3 bases and J by 0 bases; unmatched bases: 4. CDR3 DNA: TGTGCCAGCAGTGAGTATGGGACAGGGAGCACAGATACGCAGTATTTT. Its translation: CASSEYGTGSTDTQYF.

On this clone itself: Other DNA variants within this sample encode the same CDR3. The chain carries TRBV30 and TRBJ1-1; D is perhaps TRBD1 (5 bases). With 2 bases removed from V and 1 base from J, the gap between germline ends came to 8 bases. CDR3 length: 13 amino acids. Germline V CDR1 and CDR2: GTSNPN, SVGIG (reference sequence). The CDR3 here is CAWSTGGNTEAFF. The CDR3 nucleotides are TGTGCCTGGAGTACCGGGGGGAACACTGAAGCTTTCTTT.

The chain is built from TRBV29-1 and TRBJ1-5; D not resolved. V lost 2 bases, J lost 0 bases, and 5 bases lay in between. The germline CDR1 and CDR2 sequences are SQVTM and ANQGSEA. This CDR3 contains 13 residues. The CDR3 loop is CSVERSSNQPQHF. In DNA, the CDR3 is TGCAGCGTTGAAAGGAGTAGCAATCAGCCCCAGCATTTT.

This clone has only one observation. The V gene is TRBV4-3, the J gene TRBJ1-5, with a tentative D call TRBD1 (6 bases). This CDR3 region has 15 residues. Trimming stripped 4 bases from V and 6 bases from J, with 16 bases between. Germline V gene data show CDR1 as LGHNA and CDR2 as YSLEER. CDR3 bases: TGCGCCAGCAGCCTAGATACAGGGCTCGGTCAGCCCCAGCATTTT. Protein product: CASSLDTGLGQPQHF.

The chain employs TRBV7-9 and TRBJ1-5, with 9 nucleotides matching TRBD1. Looked up from germline, CDR1 is SEHNR and CDR2 is FQNEAQ (reference sequence). This CDR3 contains 18 residues. With 3 bases clipped from V and 0 bases from J, the junction kept 9 bases outside the gene matches. This CDR3 is CASSFGTGPTFSNQPQHF. CDR3 bases: TGTGCCAGCAGCTTTGGGACAGGGCCCACCTTTAGCAATCAGCCCCAGCATTTT.

The rearrangement links TRBV19 to TRBJ1-1; D might be TRBD1 (5 bases). Germline V gene lookup returns CDR1 LNHDA and CDR2 SQIVND (reference sequence). CDR3 length: 15 residues. The germline V and J ends were trimmed by 8 bases and 0 bases, with 16 bases remaining between them. For the CDR3, the DNA is TGTGCCAGTCACCTCGCGGCAGGGATGAACACTGAAGCTTTCTTT. Translation: CASHLAAGMNTEAFF. Looking up the rest from reference TRBV19 and TRBJ1-1 gives the full variable domain: DGGITQSPKYLFRKEGQNVTLSCEQNLNHDAMYWYRQDPGQGLRLIYYSQIVNDFQKGDIAEGYSVSREKKESFPLTVTSAQKNPTAFYLCASHLAAGMNTEAFFGQGTRLTVV.

The chain combines TRBV11-2 with TRBJ2-3, with 8 bases fitting TRBD2. Germline CDR1 and CDR2: SGHAT and FQNNGV. This CDR3 has 16 amino acids. V shed 1 base and J 6 bases; nucleotides not matched to a gene: 9. CDR3 in amino acids: CASSLGAGGFSDTQYF. The CDR3 DNA sequence: TGTGCCAGCAGCTTAGGTGCGGGAGGTTTTTCGGATACGCAGTATTTT.

CDR3 protein: CASSYSPTGGKEAFF. As DNA, the CDR3 is TGTGCCAGCAGTTACTCCCCGACAGGGGGTAAGGAAGCTTTCTTT. This chain joins TRBV6-2 or TRBV6-3 and TRBJ1-1; 9 nucleotides align to TRBD1. There are 15 residues in the CDR3. The germline CDR1 and CDR2 sequences are MNHEY and SVGEGT. V dropped 0 bases and J dropped 8; count of bases not matched to a gene: 7.

The chain recombines TRBV7-2 with TRBJ2-7, with 8 nucleotides matching TRBD1. The CDR3 runs to 18 residues. The J segment lost 0 bases and the V segment lost 0 bases, leaving 10 bases of the junction unmatched. The germline gives CDR1 SGHTA, CDR2 FQGNSA. CDR3: CASSLALPHRGFSYEQYF. The DNA for the CDR3 is TGTGCCAGCAGCTTAGCGCTTCCCCACAGGGGGTTCTCCTACGAGCAGTACTTC.

The count of this clone is one. The rearrangement uses TRBV6-6 and TRBJ2-1; 15 bases line up with TRBD2. The CDR3 totals 18 residues. The germline gives CDR1 MNHNY, CDR2 SVGAGI (reference sequence). J lost 6 bases, V lost 5 bases, and 11 bases had no gene match. The CDR3: CASSPGLAGGLRGNEQFF. In DNA, the CDR3 is TGTGCCAGCAGTCCGGGACTAGCGGGAGGCTTGAGGGGCAATGAGCAGTTCTTC.

The rearrangement joins TRBV7-8 to TRBJ2-7; TRBD1 agrees at 7 bases. In germline, CDR1 is SGHVS, CDR2 FQNEAQ. V was pared by 1 base and J by 3 bases, with 0 bases of the junction left unmatched. The CDR3 has 13 residues. The CDR3 DNA follows: TGTGCCAGCAGCTTAGGGGACAGCTACGAGCAGTACTTC. This encodes CASSLGDSYEQYF.

This clone has only one observation. The V call is TRBV4-3, the J call TRBJ2-3; weak D call: TRBD2 (6 bases). Germline CDR1 reads LGHNA; CDR2 reads YSLEER. This CDR3 region has 16 residues. Trimming pared 0 bases from V and 1 base from J, leaving 11 bases between. DNA of the CDR3: TGCGCCAGCAGCCAAGATTCGGGAGTAGGCACAGATACGCAGTATTTT. Protein: CASSQDSGVGTDTQYF.

This chain's CDR3 is CASSLLSRGYGYTF. In nucleotides, the CDR3 is TGTGCCAGCAGCTTACTGTCCAGAGGCTATGGCTACACCTTC. This chain links TRBV5-4 with TRBJ1-2; D unclear. The V end was cut by 2 bases, the J end by 4 bases, with 12 bases between. Germline CDR1 is SGHNT and CDR2 is YYREEE (reference sequence). This CDR3 region has 14 residues.

V usage is TRBV4-1 and J usage is TRBJ2-1; 8 bases agree with TRBD2. From germline, CDR1 is MGHRA and CDR2 YSYEKL. Trimming took 4 bases from V and 3 from J; bases not matched to a gene: 8. The CDR3 is 16 residues long. The CDR3 sequence: CASSPFREGLYNEQFF. CDR3 nucleotides: TGCGCCAGCAGCCCCTTTCGGGAGGGCCTCTACAATGAGCAGTTCTTC.

This chain connects TRBV2 to TRBJ2-2, with 7 nucleotides matching TRBD1. V shed 5 bases and J 0 bases; nucleotides not matched to a gene: 12. Germline lookup yields CDR1 SNHLY and CDR2 FYNNEI. The CDR3 loop spans 18 amino acids. The CDR3 region is CASSNRGLQRPNTGELFF. The CDR3, as DNA: TGTGCCAGCAGTAACAGGGGTTTGCAGCGGCCGAACACCGGGGAGCTGTTTTTT.